This T cell receptor (beta chain) is drawn from a study of blood T cell repertoires in COVID-19. V lost 4 bases to trimming and J lost 9 bases, with 10 bases between them. CDR3 length: 11 amino acids. The germline V gene encodes CDR1 DFQATT and CDR2 SNEGSKA (reference sequence). This clone turned up a few times. The data were produced by immunoSEQ multiplex PCR, yet TCRdb's version contains in-frame clones alone and is incomplete. The sample holds roughly 200,000 clones, more than 80% seen once. The chain has TRBV20-1 and TRBJ2-1; the D gene is possibly TRBD2 (6 bases). The sequence was obtained from a man aged 35 to 55 who had recovered from COVID-19. Sequencing input: PBMCs or T cells enriched from blood (not recorded which). The CDR3: CSATTSTEQFF. The DNA of the CDR3 is TGCAGTGCTACGACTAGTACTGAGCAGTTCTTC.